This T cell receptor (beta chain) was obtained from a study of early T cells in non-severe SARS-CoV-2 infection. Study as a whole: Unsorted whole-blood RNA was sequenced in bulk, leaving chains unpaired.

CDR1 and CDR2 (germline): SGHNT, YYREEE (reference sequence). V lost 8 bases to trimming and J lost 7 bases, with 6 bases between them. CDR3 length: 9 amino acids. General study points: Anti-spike CD8 responses were favored by VDJdb matching, which missed private and CD4 specificities.

Unique molecular identifiers tagged individual cDNA molecules. TCRdb re-called the 5' RACE reads through MiXCR, storing one row per CDR3 protein. This sample has some 50,000 distinct CDR3 sequences, with approximately 8% found just once. To note about this clonotype: Its antigen is currently unknown.

The source was whole blood, collected at baseline. The chain combines TRBV5-4 with TRBJ2-5; unclear D gene. The clonotype comes from an adult who was a healthcare worker with PCR-confirmed SARS-CoV-2 infection or an uninfected control (not recorded which). Here the CDR3 reads CARIRTQYF. In DNA, the CDR3 is TGTGCCAGAATTCGGACCCAGTACTTC.